This record covers a single T cell receptor beta chain. Its antigen is still unknown. The data were taken from a study of response to subunit inactivated influenza vaccine. Study-wide results and limits: After each seasonal influenza vaccination, few new T cells are recruited, the authors suggested.

Germline CDR1 reads KGHDR; CDR2 reads SFDVKD. Trimming pared 9 bases from V and 4 bases from J, leaving 14 bases between. The CDR3 has 13 amino acids. A single record per CDR3 protein comes from TCRdb applying MiXCR to the RT-PCR reads. The sample has more than 400,000 distinct CDR3 sequences, roughly 11% seen once. This sample comprised PBMCs from blood, obtained roughly 48 days after vaccination. The sequence came from a man aged 50-60 years who received an inactivated influenza vaccine. The rearrangement uses TRBV24-1 and TRBJ1-1, with TRBD1 as a possible D gene (6 bases). CDR3 nucleotides: TGTGCCACCTGGGGGGCAGAGGGCACTGAAGCTTTCTTT. Its protein product is CATWGAEGTEAFF.